This T cell receptor beta chain was sequenced for a study of beta chain features in type 1 diabetes. Sorting with CD45RO/CCR7/CD25/CD127/CD95/CD27 yielded naive, central memory, regulatory and stem-like memory CD4+ cells. The investigators reverse transcribed all of the isolated RNA, so they sequenced expressed TCRB transcripts. Profiling relied on immunoSEQ multiplex PCR, and the TCRdb table lists in-frame clones only, not all of them. The sample consists of roughly 500,000 clones, approximately 10% of them appearing once. V gave up 5 bases and J gave up 3 bases, with 13 bases separating them. CDR3 length equals 14 residues. Germline CDR1 MNHNS, CDR2 SASEGT.

The sequence was obtained from a woman between 18 and 30 years old in good health. The rearrangement uses TRBV6-1 and TRBJ2-5, with D possibly TRBD1 on 6 matching bases. The sequenced sample consisted of naive CD4+ T cells from blood. CDR3 in amino acids: CASSTPGGKETQYF. As DNA, the CDR3 is TGTGCCAGCAGTACCCCTGGGGGCAAAGAGACCCAGTACTTC.